The 29 T cell receptor beta chains given below trace back to one sample, sequenced in a study of graft-versus-host responses after intestinal transplantation. The method was immunoSEQ multiplex PCR; TCRdb's version includes in-frame clones alone and lacks a portion of them. The sample has around 29,000 clones; 70% to 90% are singletons. The sequencing used PBMCs, collected 450 to 480 days after intestinal transplantation. The receptors originated from a human patient who received an intestinal transplant, so some T cells may come from the graft donor.

The J gene is TRBJ2-3, the V gene TRBV28, with TRBD2 matching 10 bases. The CDR3 loop spans 17 amino acids. Germline V CDR1 and CDR2: MDHEN, SYDVKM. The junction had 11 bases not matched to a gene; V was cut back by 6 bases and J by 2 bases. CDR3 in amino acids: CASSRITSGVTTDTQYF. CDR3 bases: TGTGCCAGCAGCCGAATAACTAGCGGGGTAACCACAGATACGCAGTATTTT.

The chain couples TRBV29-1 to TRBJ1-1; D is undetermined. Trimming removed 4 bases from V and 1 base from J, with 7 bases in between. The CDR3 is 12 amino acids. Germline V gives CDR1 SQVTM, CDR2 ANQGSEA. The CDR3: CSVGVGNTEAFF. The CDR3 DNA follows: TGCAGCGTTGGCGTGGGGAACACTGAAGCTTTCTTT. The variable domain in full, with the rest retrieved from reference TRBV29-1 and TRBJ1-1, is SAVISQKPSRDICQRGTSLTIQCQVDSQVTMMFWYRQQPGQSLTLIATANQGSEATYESGFVIDKFPISRPNLTFSTLTVSNMSPEDSSIYLCSVGVGNTEAFFGQGTRLTVV.

The chain is built from TRBV2 and TRBJ2-6, with D possibly being TRBD1 (6 bases). Trimming stripped 7 bases from V and 0 bases from J, with 25 bases between. The CDR3 is 20 amino acids. Germline CDR1 SNHLY, CDR2 FYNNEI. DNA for the CDR3: TGTGCCAGCACACTCCGACCTTGGACAGTAGCGAACTCTGGGGCCAACGTCCTGACTTTC. It specifies CASTLRPWTVANSGANVLTF.

The chain carries TRBV7-9 and TRBJ1-1, with D unclear. The CDR3 covers 15 residues. Trimming pared 1 base from V and 4 bases from J, leaving 13 bases between. Germline V gene sequence: CDR1 SEHNR, CDR2 FQNEAQ (reference sequence). The CDR3, as DNA: TGTGCCAGCAGCTTAGGTGCAGTGCAGAGCACTGAAGCTTTCTTT. It is translated as CASSLGAVQSTEAFF.

In this sample, this clone turned up once. The gene calls are TRBV9 and TRBJ2-4; 12 nucleotides agree with TRBD2. The CDR3 is 15 amino acids. CDR1 is SGDLS and CDR2 is YYNGEE in the germline V gene. J gave up 6 bases and V 3 bases, and 4 bases lay outside the gene matches. This CDR3 is CASSGLAGDPNIQYF. DNA for the CDR3: TGTGCCAGCAGCGGACTAGCGGGGGATCCAAACATTCAGTACTTC.

The CDR3 DNA reads TGTGCCAGCAGCTTACGGGCGAACACTGAAGCTTTCTTT. This encodes CASSLRANTEAFF. This chain joins TRBV7-7 and TRBJ1-1, with D hard to call. Germline CDR1 is SSHAT and CDR2 is FNYEAQ (reference sequence). V was pared by 2 bases and J by 1 base, with 5 bases between. CDR3 size: 13 residues.

Comments on this clone: Other DNA variants within this sample encode the same CDR3. The rearrangement links TRBV30 to TRBJ1-1; a possible D gene is TRBD1 (6 bases). Trimming took 3 bases from V and 1 from J, leaving 12 bases between them. Germline CDR1 is GTSNPN and CDR2 is SVGIG (reference sequence). This CDR3 comprises 14 residues. The CDR3 DNA follows: TGTGCCTGGAGGTTGGGGGCGGGGAACACTGAAGCTTTCTTT. It is translated as CAWRLGAGNTEAFF.

The table lists this clone with a few counts. The J gene is TRBJ1-1, the V gene TRBV19; weak D call: TRBD1 (6 bases). V lost 6 bases to trimming and J lost 8 bases, with 25 bases between them. CDR1 LNHDA and CDR2 SQIVND come from the germline V gene (reference sequence). This CDR3 has 16 amino acids. The CDR3 protein is CASSRGGSFTSLEAFF. In DNA, the CDR3 is TGTGCCAGTAGCCGCGGGGGCAGTTTTACTTCCCTGGAAGCTTTCTTT.

V usage is TRBV2 and J usage is TRBJ1-2; 9 bases are a match to TRBD1. This CDR3 has 14 residues. Germline V gives CDR1 SNHLY, CDR2 FYNNEI. V dropped 10 bases and J dropped 5; count of bases not matched to a gene: 11. In nucleotides, the CDR3 is TGTGCCACCAACAACAGGGGGCGTCAATATGGCTACACCTTC. Protein: CATNNRGRQYGYTF.

The V gene is TRBV13, the J gene TRBJ1-2; TRBD1 is a possible D gene (5 bases). Trimming left V 4 bases short and J 6 bases short, with 24 bases between. The germline CDR1 and CDR2 sequences are PRHDT and FYEKMQ (reference sequence). This CDR3 has 17 residues. CDR3 bases: TGTGCCAGCAGCTCAACAGGTTATATCCAACTCAGCGATGGCTACACCTTC. This translates into CASSSTGYIQLSDGYTF.

The rearrangement uses TRBV19 and TRBJ1-1, with 8 bases fitting TRBD1. This CDR3 region has 13 residues. The junction had 8 bases not matched to a gene; V was cut back by 7 bases and J by 7 bases. Germline V gene data show CDR1 as LNHDA and CDR2 as SQIVND (reference sequence). The CDR3 is CASTPDRVVEAFF. In DNA form, the CDR3 reads TGTGCCAGTACCCCGGACAGGGTGGTTGAAGCTTTCTTT.

The chain links TRBV6-6 to TRBJ1-1; 8 nucleotides line up with TRBD1. Germline values: CDR1 MNHNY, CDR2 SVGAGI (reference sequence). After removal of 8 bases from V and 3 bases from J, the junction contained 5 bases not matched to a gene. This CDR3 comprises 13 residues. The CDR3 bases are TGTGCCAGCGAACAGGGGGGGGACACTGAAGCTTTCTTT. Amino acid sequence: CASEQGGDTEAFF.

The chain carries TRBV30 and TRBJ2-7, with 12 nucleotides matching TRBD1. The J segment lost 6 bases and the V segment lost 3 bases, leaving 12 bases of the junction unmatched. Germline lookup yields CDR1 GTSNPN and CDR2 SVGIG (reference sequence). The CDR3 runs 16 residues. Here the CDR3 DNA reads TGTGCCTGGAGCCCGCTACCGGGACAGGGGGCAGGCGAGCAGTACTTC. The encoded protein is CAWSPLPGQGAGEQYF.

Of note for this clone: The same CDR3 can be traced to other DNA sequences in this sample. This chain uses TRBV29-1 with TRBJ2-5; 8 positions match TRBD1. Germline V CDR1 and CDR2: SQVTM, ANQGSEA. The junction had 2 bases not matched to a gene; V was cut back by 3 bases and J by 5 bases. The CDR3 consists of 12 residues. Here the CDR3 reads CSVDRGQETQYF. The CDR3 DNA reads TGCAGCGTTGACAGGGGGCAGGAGACCCAGTACTTC.

This clone appeared once. This chain links TRBV18 with TRBJ2-1; possible D gene TRBD2, 5 bases. The CDR3 is 13 residues long. The germline CDR1 and CDR2 sequences are KGHSH and LQKENI. Trimming took 5 bases from V and 2 from J, leaving 7 bases between them. The CDR3 DNA reads TGTGCCAGCTCAGAGGGTCCCTACAATGAGCAGTTCTTC. It codes for CASSEGPYNEQFF. The whole variable domain, filled in from reference TRBV18 and TRBJ2-1, reads NAGVMQNPRHLVRRRGQEARLRCSPMKGHSHVYWYRQLPEEGLKFMVYLQKENIIDESGMPKERFSAEFPKEGPSILRIQQVVRGDSAAYFCASSEGPYNEQFFGPGTRLTVL.

The rearrangement joins TRBV28 to TRBJ2-1, with TRBD1 matching over 7 bases. The germline CDR1 and CDR2 sequences are MDHEN and SYDVKM. The V segment lost 6 bases and the J segment 9 bases; nucleotides outside the gene matches: 11. The CDR3 length is 14 residues. The CDR3 bases are TGTGCCAGCAGCCTTCCGACAGGGACCTTTGAGCAGTTCTTC. This codes for CASSLPTGTFEQFF.

The chain couples TRBV5-1 to TRBJ2-6; D gene uncertain. Germline assignment: CDR1 SGHRS and CDR2 YFSETQ. The length of the CDR3 is 15 residues. V dropped 0 bases and J dropped 0 bases, with 4 bases sitting between them. CDR3 DNA: TGCGCCAGCAGCTTGGAGATCTCTGGGGCCAACGTCCTGACTTTC. Its protein product is CASSLEISGANVLTF.

V is TRBV27 and J is TRBJ2-7, with D perhaps TRBD2 (6 bases). CDR1 is MNHEY, CDR2 SMNVEV, per germline (reference sequence). The CDR3 is 13 amino acids. Trimming took off 6 bases at V and 0 bases at J, with 9 bases between the two ends. CDR3 sequence (DNA): TGTGCCAGCAGCCTGGGGGGCTCCTACGAGCAGTACTTC. It is translated as CASSLGGSYEQYF.

This chain connects TRBV4-3 to TRBJ1-4; a weak D match, TRBD1 (5 bases). Germline lookup yields CDR1 LGHNA and CDR2 YSLEER. Trimming removed 4 bases from V and 7 bases from J, with 13 bases in between. The CDR3 covers 14 residues. CDR3 loop: CASSRTRGGEKLFF. CDR3 nucleotides: TGCGCCAGCAGCCGAACAAGGGGCGGTGAAAAACTGTTTTTT.

J is TRBJ1-2 and V is TRBV4-3; D gene unclear. Trimming removed 0 bases from V and 1 base from J, with 12 bases in between. Germline V gives CDR1 LGHNA, CDR2 YSLEER. This CDR3 has 16 residues. The CDR3, as DNA: TGCGCCAGCAGCCAAGATATAGGACGGGTTAACTATGGCTACACCTTC. Amino acid sequence: CASSQDIGRVNYGYTF.

The chain couples TRBV5-1 to TRBJ1-1; D unresolved. With 0 bases removed from V and 1 base from J, the gap between germline ends came to 7 bases. Germline-derived CDR1 and CDR2 are SGHRS and YFSETQ. The CDR3 is 14 residues long. The chain's CDR3 is CASSLGVGNTEAFF. As DNA, the CDR3 is TGCGCCAGCAGCTTGGGGGTTGGGAACACTGAAGCTTTCTTT.

The genes are TRBV4-3 and TRBJ2-7, with D tentatively TRBD2 (6 bases). V was cut by 1 base and J by 2 bases, with 12 bases left in between. The CDR3 contains 15 residues. The germline V gene encodes CDR1 LGHNA and CDR2 YSLEER. The CDR3 sequence is CASSQAWDSTYEQYF. CDR3 sequence (DNA): TGCGCCAGCAGCCAAGCGTGGGACTCCACCTACGAGCAGTACTTC.

This chain uses TRBV6-5 with TRBJ2-7; 9 bases are shared with TRBD1. The J segment lost 6 bases and the V segment lost 6 bases, leaving 12 bases of the junction unmatched. The CDR3 length is 15 residues. Germline V CDR1 and CDR2: MNHEY, SVGAGI. The CDR3 DNA reads as TGTGCCAGCAGAATCCGTCCCGGGACAGGGTTCGAGCAGTACTTC. Its protein product is CASRIRPGTGFEQYF.

As regards this clone: At the DNA level, this CDR3 is encoded by other sequences in the same sample as well. V gene TRBV5-1 combines with J gene TRBJ2-1; the D call may be TRBD1 or TRBD2 (5 bases each). The CDR3 runs to 15 residues. The V gene's germline CDR1 is SGHRS and CDR2 YFSETQ. V was trimmed by 8 bases and J by 4 bases, leaving 19 bases between them. CDR3 loop: CASSQGGTGYNEQFF. The DNA of the CDR3 is TGCGCCAGTAGCCAAGGTGGGACCGGGTACAATGAGCAGTTCTTC. Looking up the rest from reference TRBV5-1 and TRBJ2-1 gives the full variable domain: KAGVTQTPRYLIKTRGQQVTLSCSPISGHRSVSWYQQTPGQGLQFLFEYFSETQRNKGNFPGRFSGRQFSNSRSEMNVSTLELGDSALYLCASSQGGTGYNEQFFGPGTRLTVL.

The rearrangement links TRBV6-5 to TRBJ1-1; 7 bases are shared with TRBD1. V shed 2 bases, J shed 3 bases, and the junction held 3 bases outside the gene matches. CDR1 is MNHEY, CDR2 SVGAGI, per germline. This CDR3 contains 14 residues. Written as DNA, the CDR3 is TGTGCCAGCAGTTACAGGGACAGAGACACTGAAGCTTTCTTT. It yields the protein CASSYRDRDTEAFF.

The chain joins TRBV4-1 to TRBJ2-5; 11 bases align to TRBD2. The CDR3 loop spans 18 amino acids. Germline-derived CDR1 and CDR2 are MGHRA and YSYEKL. The V gene end was trimmed by 3 bases and the J gene end by 9 bases; junction bases not matched to a gene: 18. The CDR3, as DNA: TGCGCCAGCAGCCATCTAGCGCCATCTAGCGGGAGGCGTGAGCCCCAGTACTTC. It codes for CASSHLAPSSGRREPQYF.

V gene TRBV27 combines with J gene TRBJ2-3, with D unresolved. The CDR3 covers 11 residues. V was clipped by 2 bases and J by 6 bases, with 3 bases between them. Per the germline V gene, CDR1 is MNHEY and CDR2 is SMNVEV (reference sequence). The DNA of the CDR3 is TGTGCCAGCAGTTTAATGGATACGCAGTATTTT. Residues: CASSLMDTQYF.

The CDR3 protein is CASSLAAGGNTGELFF. As DNA, the CDR3 is TGCGCCAGCAGCTTGGCCGCGGGAGGGAACACCGGGGAGCTGTTTTTT. The genes are TRBV5-1 and TRBJ2-2, with TRBD2 matching 8 bases. This CDR3 region has 16 residues. The germline CDR1 and CDR2 sequences are SGHRS and YFSETQ. V trimming: 0 bases; J trimming: 1 base; junction bases outside the gene matches: 2.

The chain combines TRBV9 with TRBJ2-7; 10 bases agree with TRBD1. The V and J ends lost 3 bases and 6 bases, in that order; junction bases with no gene match: 3. Per germline, CDR1 SGDLS and CDR2 YYNGEE. The CDR3 has 13 amino acids. CDR3 region: CASSAGQGSEQYF. CDR3 nucleotide sequence: TGTGCCAGCAGCGCGGGACAGGGGTCCGAGCAGTACTTC.